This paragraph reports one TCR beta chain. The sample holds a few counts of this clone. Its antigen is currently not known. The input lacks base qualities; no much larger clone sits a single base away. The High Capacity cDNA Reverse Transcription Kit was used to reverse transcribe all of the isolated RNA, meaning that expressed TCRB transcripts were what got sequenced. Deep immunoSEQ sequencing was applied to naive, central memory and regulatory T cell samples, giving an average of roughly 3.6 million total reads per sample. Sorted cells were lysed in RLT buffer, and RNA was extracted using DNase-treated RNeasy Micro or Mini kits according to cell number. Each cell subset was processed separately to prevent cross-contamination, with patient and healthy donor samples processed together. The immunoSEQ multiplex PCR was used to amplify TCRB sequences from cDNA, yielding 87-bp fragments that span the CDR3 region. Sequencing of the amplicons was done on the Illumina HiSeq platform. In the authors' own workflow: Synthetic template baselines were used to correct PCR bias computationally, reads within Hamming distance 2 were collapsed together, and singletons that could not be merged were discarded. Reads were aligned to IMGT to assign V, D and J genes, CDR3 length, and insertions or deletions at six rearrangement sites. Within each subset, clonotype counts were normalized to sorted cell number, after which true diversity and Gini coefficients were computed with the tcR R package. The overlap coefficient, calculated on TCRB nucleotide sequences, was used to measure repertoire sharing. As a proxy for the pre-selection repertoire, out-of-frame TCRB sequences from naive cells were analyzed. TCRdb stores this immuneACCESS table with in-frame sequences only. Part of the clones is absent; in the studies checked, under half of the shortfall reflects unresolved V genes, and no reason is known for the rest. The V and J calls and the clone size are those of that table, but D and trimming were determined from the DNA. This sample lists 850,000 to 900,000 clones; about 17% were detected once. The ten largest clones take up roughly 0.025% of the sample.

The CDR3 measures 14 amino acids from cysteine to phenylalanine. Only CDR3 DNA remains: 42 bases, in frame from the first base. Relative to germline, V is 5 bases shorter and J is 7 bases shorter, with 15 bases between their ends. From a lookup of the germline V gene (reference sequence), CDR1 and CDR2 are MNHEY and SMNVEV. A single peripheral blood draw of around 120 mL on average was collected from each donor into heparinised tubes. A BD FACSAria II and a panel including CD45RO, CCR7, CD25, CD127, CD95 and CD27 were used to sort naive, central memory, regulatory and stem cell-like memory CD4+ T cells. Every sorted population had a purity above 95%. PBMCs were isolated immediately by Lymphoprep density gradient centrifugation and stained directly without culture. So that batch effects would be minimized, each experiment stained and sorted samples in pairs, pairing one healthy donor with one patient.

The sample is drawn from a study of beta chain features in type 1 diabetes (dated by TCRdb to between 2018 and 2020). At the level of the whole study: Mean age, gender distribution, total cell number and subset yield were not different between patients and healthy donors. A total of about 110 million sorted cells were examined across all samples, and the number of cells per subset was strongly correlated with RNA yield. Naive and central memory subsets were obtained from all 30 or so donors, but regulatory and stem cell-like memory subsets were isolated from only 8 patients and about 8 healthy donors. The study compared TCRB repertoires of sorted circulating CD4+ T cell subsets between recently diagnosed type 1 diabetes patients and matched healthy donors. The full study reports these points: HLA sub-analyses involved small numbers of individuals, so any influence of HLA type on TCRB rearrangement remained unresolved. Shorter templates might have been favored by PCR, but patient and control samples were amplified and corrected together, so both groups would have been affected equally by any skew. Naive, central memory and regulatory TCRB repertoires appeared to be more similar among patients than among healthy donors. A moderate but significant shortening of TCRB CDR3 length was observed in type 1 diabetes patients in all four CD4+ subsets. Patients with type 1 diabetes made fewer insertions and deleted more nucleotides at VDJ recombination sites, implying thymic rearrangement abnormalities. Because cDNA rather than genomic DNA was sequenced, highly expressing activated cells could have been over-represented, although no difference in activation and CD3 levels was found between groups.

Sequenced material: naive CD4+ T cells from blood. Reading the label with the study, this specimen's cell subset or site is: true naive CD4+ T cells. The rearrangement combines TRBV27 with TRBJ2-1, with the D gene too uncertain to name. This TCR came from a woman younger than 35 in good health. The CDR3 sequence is CASSLATPRNEQFF. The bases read TGTGCCAGCAGTCTCGCGACGCCGAGGAATGAGCAGTTCTTC.